Each of the 12 T cell receptor beta chains below was sequenced from the same sample in a study of cytomegalovirus exposure and HLA in healthy donors. Primers: 60 Vbeta forward and 13 Jbeta reverse. Clones were sequenced by immunoSEQ multiplex PCR, and TCRdb holds only the in-frame ones, with some missing. The table records 160,000 or so clones, 84% of them present only once. The sample was PBMCs. These receptors were obtained from a man aged 30 to 39 in good health and CMV-seronegative.

This clone has a single count. This CDR3 is CASSLALEGETQYF. CDR3 DNA: TGTGCCAGCAGTTTGGCCTTGGAGGGGGAGACCCAGTACTTC. This chain joins TRBV28 and TRBJ2-5, with a tentative D call TRBD2 (6 bases). Germline V CDR1 and CDR2: MDHEN, SYDVKM. CDR3 length equals 14 residues. V was shortened by 3 bases and J by 5 bases, with 13 bases between the two germline ends.

This clone showed up just a few times. The rearrangement joins TRBV7-9 to TRBJ1-2; D is unresolved. V was pared by 4 bases and J by 8 bases, with 8 bases between. This CDR3 is built from 11 residues. CDR1 SEHNR and CDR2 FQNEAQ come from the germline V gene (reference sequence). The CDR3 is CASSSTEGYTF. The CDR3 DNA reads as TGTGCCAGCAGCTCAACAGAGGGCTACACCTTC. Full variable domain (rest looked up from reference TRBV7-9 and TRBJ1-2): DTGVSQNPRHKITKRGQNVTFRCDPISEHNRLYWYRQTLGQGPEFLTYFQNEAQLEKSRLLSDRFSAERPKGSFSTLEIQRTEQGDSAMYLCASSSTEGYTFGSGTRLTVV.

The chain has TRBV7-9 and TRBJ1-3; 7 bases agree with TRBD1. Germline CDR1 and CDR2: SEHNR and FQNEAQ (reference sequence). This CDR3 has 17 amino acids. Unmatched junction bases numbered 9, after V lost 4 bases and J lost 0 bases. The CDR3 bases are TGTGCCAGCAGCTCTCCGGGACAGCCCTTCTCTGGAAACACCATATATTTT. Translating gives CASSSPGQPFSGNTIYF.

This clone was seen only once. J is TRBJ1-2 and V is TRBV10-2; 7 bases align to TRBD1. CDR3 length equals 13 residues. Germline trimming cut 2 bases from V and 5 bases from J; bases unmatched to any gene: 2. Germline loops: CDR1 WSHSY, CDR2 SAAADI. CDR3 loop: CASSEAGGYGYTF. The CDR3 region has the DNA TGCGCCAGCAGTGAGGCAGGGGGATATGGCTACACCTTC.

This clone was seen once. The rearrangement uses TRBV28 and TRBJ2-2, with D unresolved. The CDR3 runs 15 residues. Germline V gene sequence: CDR1 MDHEN, CDR2 SYDVKM. V was pared by 4 bases and J by 7 bases, with 16 bases between. The CDR3 DNA is TGTGCCAGCAGTTCCGCGTTAGGCTGGAGCGGGGAGCTGTTTTTT. This codes for CASSSALGWSGELFF.

V gene TRBV5-4 combines with J gene TRBJ1-1; the D is unclear. Trimming removed 0 bases at V and 2 bases at J, with 11 bases between. The CDR3 has 15 amino acids. Germline assignment: CDR1 SGHNT and CDR2 YYREEE (reference sequence). DNA for the CDR3: TGTGCCAGCAGCTTGGATCCGGGGAGAAACACTGAAGCTTTCTTT. As protein: CASSLDPGRNTEAFF.

J is TRBJ2-7 and V is TRBV4-2; 7 bases fit TRBD1. The CDR3 extends over 16 amino acids. J was trimmed by 0 bases and V by 4 bases; bases with no gene match: 9. Germline V CDR1 and CDR2: LGHNA, YNFKEQ. The CDR3 here is CASSPLGGEGSYEQYF. The CDR3 bases are TGTGCCAGCAGCCCCTTAGGGGGCGAGGGCTCCTACGAGCAGTACTTC.

This clone was counted a single time. The chain joins TRBV6-5 to TRBJ2-3; no firm D call. Trimming removed 1 base at V and 5 bases at J, with 10 bases between. This CDR3 region has 14 residues. Germline V gives CDR1 MNHEY, CDR2 SVGAGI. The CDR3 nucleotides are TGTGCCAGCAGTTACTTAGAGCACGGAGATACGCAGTATTTT. Translating gives CASSYLEHGDTQYF.

The CDR3 DNA sequence: TGTGCCAGCAGTTCTATACCGGGACAATCTCACGAGCAGTACTTC. Protein product: CASSSIPGQSHEQYF. The chain recombines TRBV28 with TRBJ2-7; TRBD1 is a possible D gene (6 bases). Germline lookup yields CDR1 MDHEN and CDR2 SYDVKM. Trimming took off 4 bases at V and 5 bases at J, with 18 bases between the two ends. The CDR3 spans 15 residues.

The chain joins TRBV19 to TRBJ1-2, with 8 bases fitting TRBD1. Looked up from germline, CDR1 is LNHDA and CDR2 is SQIVND (reference sequence). CDR3 length: 14 amino acids. Trimming cost V 7 bases and J 8 bases; bases outside gene matches: 12. The CDR3 loop reads CASNFRTGTGGYTF. Written as DNA, the CDR3 is TGTGCCAGTAATTTCCGGACAGGGACGGGAGGCTACACCTTC.

This chain connects TRBV30 to TRBJ2-1, with D possibly TRBD1 on 6 matching bases. Germline CDR1 is GTSNPN and CDR2 is SVGIG (reference sequence). This CDR3 region has 15 residues. Trimming took 0 bases from V and 0 from J, leaving 9 bases between them. CDR3 in DNA: TGTGCCTGGAGTGTACGAGGGGGCTCCTACAATGAGCAGTTCTTC. Translated, it gives CAWSVRGGSYNEQFF.

This chain links TRBV4-1 with TRBJ1-6; possibly TRBD1 for D (5 bases). CDR3 length: 14 amino acids. Between the trimmed V and J ends, which lost 0 bases and 10 bases, there was a span of 10 bases. CDR1 is MGHRA, CDR2 YSYEKL, per germline. The CDR3 region is CASSQDQGLSPLHF. The CDR3, as DNA: TGCGCCAGCAGCCAAGATCAGGGTTTGTCACCCCTCCACTTT.